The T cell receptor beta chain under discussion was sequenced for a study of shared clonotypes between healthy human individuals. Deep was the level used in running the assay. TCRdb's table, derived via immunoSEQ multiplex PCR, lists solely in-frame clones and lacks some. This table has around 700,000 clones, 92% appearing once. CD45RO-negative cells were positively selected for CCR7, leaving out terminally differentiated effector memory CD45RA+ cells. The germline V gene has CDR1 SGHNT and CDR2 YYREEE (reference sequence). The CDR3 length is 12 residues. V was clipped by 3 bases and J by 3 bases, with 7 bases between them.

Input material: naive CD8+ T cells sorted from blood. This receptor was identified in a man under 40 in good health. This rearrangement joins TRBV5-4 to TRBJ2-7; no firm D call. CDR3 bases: TGTGCCAGCAGCTACATGAGCTACGAGCAGTACTTC. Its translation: CASSYMSYEQYF.